This TCR beta chain stems from a study of response to subunit inactivated influenza vaccine. Study-level results: Authors suggested seasonal influenza vaccinations each recruit few new T cells.

The CDR3 is made up of 15 amino acids. Trimming took off 0 bases at V and 4 bases at J, with 9 bases between the two ends. The V gene's germline CDR1 is SGHTA and CDR2 FQGNSA. TCRdb re-called the RT-PCR reads through MiXCR, storing one row per CDR3 protein. Found here are about 520,000 distinct CDR3 sequences, over 25% of them singletons; the top ten hold over 1.5%. This clonotype turned up a few times. Its target is unknown. The V gene is TRBV7-2, the J gene TRBJ2-2; TRBD1 might be the D (5 bases). The sequence was obtained from a man in his fifties who received an inactivated influenza vaccine. This sample comprised CD4+ T cells sorted from PBMCs, obtained 5 days after vaccination. This CDR3 reads CASSLAQGRTGELFF. The CDR3 nucleotides read TGTGCCAGCAGCTTAGCCCAGGGCCGCACCGGGGAGCTGTTTTTT.